These 3 T cell receptor beta chains were all obtained from the same sample, sequenced in a study of T cell responses to AZD1222 COVID-19 vaccine. Generated by immunoSEQ multiplex PCR, the TCRdb table keeps only in-frame clones and is missing some. The table includes 140,000 to 150,000 clones, about 93% detected once. Sequencing used peripheral blood, obtained on day 0 of AZD1222 vaccination. The receptor source for this set is an adult in good health.

The chain joins TRBV7-3 to TRBJ1-5; D is unclear. Between the trimmed V and J ends, which lost 5 bases and 0 bases, there was a span of 8 bases. The germline CDR1 and CDR2 sequences are SGHTA and FQGTGA. There are 14 residues in the CDR3. Written as DNA, the CDR3 is TGTGCCAGCAGCCGGGCTTTTAGCAATCAGCCCCAGCATTTT. It translates to CASSRAFSNQPQHF.

V is TRBV19 and J is TRBJ1-5; 8 bases agree with TRBD1. After removal of 8 bases from V and 2 bases from J, the junction contained 5 bases not matched to a gene. Germline-derived CDR1 and CDR2 are LNHDA and SQIVND (reference sequence). The CDR3 is 14 amino acids. DNA for the CDR3: TGTGCCAGTGGACAGGGAGTCGGCAATCAGCCCCAGCATTTT. It translates to CASGQGVGNQPQHF.

This sequence joins TRBV19 and TRBJ1-1, with D tentatively TRBD1 (5 bases). The CDR3 sequence is 13 residues long. CDR1 is LNHDA, CDR2 SQIVND, per germline (reference sequence). Trimming left V 3 bases short and J 3 bases short, with 8 bases between. Here the CDR3 DNA reads TGTGCCAGTAGTATTAGGGACCACACTGAAGCTTTCTTT. Residues: CASSIRDHTEAFF.